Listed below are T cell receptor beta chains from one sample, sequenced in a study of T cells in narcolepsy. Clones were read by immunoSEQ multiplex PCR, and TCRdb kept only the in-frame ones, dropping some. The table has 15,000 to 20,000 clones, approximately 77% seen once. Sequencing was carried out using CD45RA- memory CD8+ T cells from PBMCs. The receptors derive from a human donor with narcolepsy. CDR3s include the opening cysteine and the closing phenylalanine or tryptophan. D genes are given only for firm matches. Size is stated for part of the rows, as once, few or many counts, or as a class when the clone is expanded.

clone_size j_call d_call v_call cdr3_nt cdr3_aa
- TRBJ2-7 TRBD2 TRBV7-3 TGTGCCAGCAGCTTAGCGGGAGGGCCGGGGGAGCAGTACTTC CASSLAGGPGEQYF
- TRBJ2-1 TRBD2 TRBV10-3 TGTGCCATCAGTGAGATGGGGACTAGCGGTGAGCAGTTCTTC CAISEMGTSGEQFF
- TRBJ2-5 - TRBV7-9 TGTGCCAGCAGCTCCCTCGGGGGAGAGCAGTACTTC CASSSLGGEQYF
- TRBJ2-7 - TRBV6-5 TGTGCCAGCAGTTACGGGCGGGACAGCTCCTACGAGCAGTACTTC CASSYGRDSSYEQYF
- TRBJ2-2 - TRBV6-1 TGTGCCAGCAGCAAGACCGGGGGCGGGGAGCTGTTTTTT CASSKTGGGELFF
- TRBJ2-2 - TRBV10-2 TGCGCCAGCAGTGGCGGGACCGGGGAGCTGTTTTTT CASSGGTGELFF
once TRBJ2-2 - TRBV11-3 TGTGCCAGCAGCCCAGTGGAGGGTAACACCGGGGAGCTGTTTTTT CASSPVEGNTGELFF
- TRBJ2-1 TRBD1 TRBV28 TGTGCCAGCAGCCCAACCGCCGGGACAGCAAGAAGGGCCTACAATGAGCAGTTCTTC CASSPTAGTARRAYNEQFF
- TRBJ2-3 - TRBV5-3 TGTGCCAGAAGCTTGTGGAGCACAGATACGCAGTATTTT CARSLWSTDTQYF
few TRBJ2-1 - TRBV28 TGTGCCAGCAGTTTTGGGCTAGTCGAGTTCTTC CASSFGLVEFF
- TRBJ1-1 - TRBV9 TGTGCCAGCAGCGCCGGCGGAGAGACTGAAGCTTTCTTT CASSAGGETEAFF
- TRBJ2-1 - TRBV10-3 TGTGCCTCTGATTGGGGAGAGGGCAATGAGCAGTTCTTC CASDWGEGNEQFF
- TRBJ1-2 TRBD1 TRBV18 TGTGCCACCTCCCCAATGATGTACCAGGGGGCTAACTATGGCTACACCTTC CATSPMMYQGANYGYTF
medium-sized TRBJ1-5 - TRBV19 TGTGCCTCTAGGGGGGGGAATCAGCCCCAGCATTTT CASRGGNQPQHF
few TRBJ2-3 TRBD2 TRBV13 TGTGCCAGCAGCTTTCGGACTAGCGGGGGGATCACAGATACGCAGTATTTT CASSFRTSGGITDTQYF
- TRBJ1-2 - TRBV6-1 TGTGCCACCCCGAACAGGGAGATAAACTATGGCTACACCTTC CATPNREINYGYTF
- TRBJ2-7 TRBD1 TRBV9 TGTGCCAGCAGCGAGGGGACAGGAATATACGAGCAGTACTTC CASSEGTGIYEQYF
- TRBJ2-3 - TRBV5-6 TGTGCCAGCAGCTTGGAGGAAAGCACAGATACGCAGTATTTT CASSLEESTDTQYF
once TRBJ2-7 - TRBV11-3 TGTGCCAGCAGCCCGGGGAGCGCCCACGAGCAGTACTTC CASSPGSAHEQYF
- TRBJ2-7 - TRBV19 TGTGCCAGTAGTATGCAGGGACCGGTTGAGCAGTACTTC CASSMQGPVEQYF
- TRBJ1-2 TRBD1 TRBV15 TGTGCCACCAGCAGAGACAGGGGGCTGAGTGGCTACACCTTC CATSRDRGLSGYTF
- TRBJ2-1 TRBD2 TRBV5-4 TGTGCCAGCAGCTCCGGACTAGCGGGAGGGTACGATGAGCAGTTCTTC CASSSGLAGGYDEQFF
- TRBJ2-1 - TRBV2 TGTGCCAGCAGTGAAAGGAGGGGGGCGCGCGAAGGAAATGAGCAGTTCTTC CASSERRGAREGNEQFF
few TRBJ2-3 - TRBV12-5 TGTGCTAGTGGCCGGGACTTCACAGATACGCAGTATTTT CASGRDFTDTQYF
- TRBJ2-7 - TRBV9 TGTGCCAGCAGCGAGGGGGGCTACGAGCAGTACTTC CASSEGGYEQYF
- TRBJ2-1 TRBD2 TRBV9 TGTGCCAGCAGCGTAGCTACGATCCCGACTAGCGGGAGCAATGAGCAGTTCTTC CASSVATIPTSGSNEQFF
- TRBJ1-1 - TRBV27 TGTGCCAGCAGTTCCGGGGGCGGGAACACTGAAGCTTTCTTT CASSSGGGNTEAFF
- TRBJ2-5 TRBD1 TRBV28 TGTGCCAGCAGTTTGACAGGGGTCACAGAGACCCAGTACTTC CASSLTGVTETQYF
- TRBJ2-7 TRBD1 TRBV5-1 TGCGTCAGCGGACCCGGGACAGGGGGCTTTTACGAGCAGTACTTC CVSGPGTGGFYEQYF
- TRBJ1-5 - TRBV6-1 TGTGCCAGCGCGTCCGGAGGCAATCAGCCCCAGCATTTT CASASGGNQPQHF
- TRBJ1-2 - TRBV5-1 TGCGCCAGCAGCTTGGCCGGGTCCGGGGAGCTAGCTAACTATGGCTACACCTTC CASSLAGSGELANYGYTF
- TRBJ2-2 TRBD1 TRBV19 TGTGCCAGTAGTGCGGACAGGGTCTTCGCCGGGGAGCTGTTTTTT CASSADRVFAGELFF
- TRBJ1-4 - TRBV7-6 TGTGCCAGCAGCTTAAGTCCAGGGCTGGAAAAACTGTTTTTT CASSLSPGLEKLFF
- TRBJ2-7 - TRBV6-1 TGTGCCAGCGGGAGCCTTGGAGCAAGTTACGAGCAGTACTTC CASGSLGASYEQYF
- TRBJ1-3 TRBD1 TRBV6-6 TGTGCCAGCAGACCAACAGGGGGCTCAGGAAACACCATATATTTT CASRPTGGSGNTIYF
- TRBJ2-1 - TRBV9 TGTGCCAGCAGCGTAGCGAGCGGCCCAAACAATGAGCAGTTCTTC CASSVASGPNNEQFF
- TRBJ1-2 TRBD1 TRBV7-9 TGTGCCAGCAGTTACGGACAGGGGAGAGGGCGTGGCTACACCTTC CASSYGQGRGRGYTF
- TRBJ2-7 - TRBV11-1 TGTGCCAGCAGCTTGGGCACCCTCTACGAGCAGTACTTC CASSLGTLYEQYF
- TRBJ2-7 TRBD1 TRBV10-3 TGTGCCACTGGACAGGGGAACTACGAGCAGTACTTC CATGQGNYEQYF
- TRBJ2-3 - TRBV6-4 TGTGCCAGCAGTGAATCGCAGGAACCCACAGATACGCAGTATTTT CASSESQEPTDTQYF
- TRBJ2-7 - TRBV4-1 TGCGCCAGCAGCCAAGGAAACCCCCCCTACGAGCAGTACTTC CASSQGNPPYEQYF
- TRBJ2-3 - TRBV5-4 TGTGCCAGCAGCTTGGGGGGTTTCACAGATACGCAGTATTTT CASSLGGFTDTQYF
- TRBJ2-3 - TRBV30 TGTGCCTGGAGTCTGGCTAGTCTCACAGATACGCAGTATTTT CAWSLASLTDTQYF
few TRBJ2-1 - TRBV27 TGTGCCAGCAGTTTATCGTCTACCAATGAGCAGTTCTTC CASSLSSTNEQFF
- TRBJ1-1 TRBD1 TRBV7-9 TGTGCCAGCAGCCCCCGACAGGGTCCTGCCACTGAAGCTTTCTTT CASSPRQGPATEAFF
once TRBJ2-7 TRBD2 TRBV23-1 TGCGCCAGCAGTCAATCTAGTGTGTTTCGGGCTAGCGGGAGTTACGAGCAGTACTTC CASSQSSVFRASGSYEQYF
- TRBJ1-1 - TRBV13 TGTGCCAGCAGCTCCCAATTTGTGGGCGGTCTAAACACTGAAGCTTTCTTT CASSSQFVGGLNTEAFF
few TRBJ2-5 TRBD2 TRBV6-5 TGTGCCAGCAGTTACAGTCCCGGGAGGCAAGAGACCCAGTACTTC CASSYSPGRQETQYF
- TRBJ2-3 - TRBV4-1 TGCGCCAGCAGCCAAGATGCCGGCCACACAGATACGCAGTATTTT CASSQDAGHTDTQYF
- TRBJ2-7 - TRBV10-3 TGTGCCATCAGTGAGTCCAAAGGGCTAAGCGAGCAGTACTTC CAISESKGLSEQYF
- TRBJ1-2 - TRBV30 TGTGCCTGGAGGGGGGGAGGCCCGTATGGCTACACCTTC CAWRGGGPYGYTF
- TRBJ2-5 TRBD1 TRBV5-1 TGCGCCAGCAAACACGGGACAGAATTCGGAGAGACCCAGTACTTC CASKHGTEFGETQYF
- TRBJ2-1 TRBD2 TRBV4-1 TGCGCCAGCAGCCGAAGCGGGAGTAACAATGAGCAGTTCTTC CASSRSGSNNEQFF
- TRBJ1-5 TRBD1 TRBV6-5 TGTGCCAGCAGTCGCGGACAGGCTGTTCAGCCCCAGCATTTT CASSRGQAVQPQHF
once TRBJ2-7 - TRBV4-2 TGTGCCAGCAGCCAAGATTTCGGGAGCGAGCAGTACTTC CASSQDFGSEQYF
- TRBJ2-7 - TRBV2 TGTGCCAGCAGTGATCCCTACGAGCAGTACTTC CASSDPYEQYF
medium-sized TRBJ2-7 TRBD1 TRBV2 TGTGCCAGCAGTGCCCGGGACAGGGCTGGCTACGAGCAGTACTTC CASSARDRAGYEQYF
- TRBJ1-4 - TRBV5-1 TGCGCCAGCAGCTCCCGGGACGGGGGTAATGAAAAACTGTTTTTT CASSSRDGGNEKLFF